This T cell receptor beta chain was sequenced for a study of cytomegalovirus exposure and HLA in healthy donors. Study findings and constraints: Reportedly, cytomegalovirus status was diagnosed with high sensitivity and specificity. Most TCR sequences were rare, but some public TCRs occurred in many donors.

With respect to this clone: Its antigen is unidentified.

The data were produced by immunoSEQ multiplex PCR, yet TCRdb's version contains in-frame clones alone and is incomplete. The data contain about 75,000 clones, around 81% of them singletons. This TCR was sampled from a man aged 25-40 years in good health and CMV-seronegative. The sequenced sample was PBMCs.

The CDR3 region is CASRPIRGSSYNEQFF. CDR3 bases: TGCGCCAGCAGACCGATCCGGGGGAGCTCCTACAATGAGCAGTTCTTC. This chain connects TRBV4-1 to TRBJ2-1, with D perhaps matching TRBD2 (6 bases). The germline gives CDR1 MGHRA, CDR2 YSYEKL. Trimming pared 6 bases from V and 0 bases from J, leaving 15 bases between. The CDR3 consists of 16 residues.